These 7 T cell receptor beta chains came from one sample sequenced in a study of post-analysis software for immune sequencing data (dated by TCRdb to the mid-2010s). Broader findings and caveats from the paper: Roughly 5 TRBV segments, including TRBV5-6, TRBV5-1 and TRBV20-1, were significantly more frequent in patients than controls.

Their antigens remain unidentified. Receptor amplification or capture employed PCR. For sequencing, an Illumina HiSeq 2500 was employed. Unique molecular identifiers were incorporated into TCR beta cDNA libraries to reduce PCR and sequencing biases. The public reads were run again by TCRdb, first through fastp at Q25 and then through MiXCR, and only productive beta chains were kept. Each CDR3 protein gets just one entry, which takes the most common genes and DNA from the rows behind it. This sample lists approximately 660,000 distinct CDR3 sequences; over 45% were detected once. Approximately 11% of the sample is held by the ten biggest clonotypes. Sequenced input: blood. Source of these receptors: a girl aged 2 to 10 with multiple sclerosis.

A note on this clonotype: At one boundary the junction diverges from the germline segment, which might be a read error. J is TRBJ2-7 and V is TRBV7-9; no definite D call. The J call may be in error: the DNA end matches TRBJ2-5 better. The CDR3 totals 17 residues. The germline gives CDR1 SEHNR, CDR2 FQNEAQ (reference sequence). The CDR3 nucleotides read TGTGCCAGCAGTTTAGTCGGAACCCGAGTCTTGAGAGAGACCCAGTACTTC. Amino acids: CASSLVGTRVLRETQYF.

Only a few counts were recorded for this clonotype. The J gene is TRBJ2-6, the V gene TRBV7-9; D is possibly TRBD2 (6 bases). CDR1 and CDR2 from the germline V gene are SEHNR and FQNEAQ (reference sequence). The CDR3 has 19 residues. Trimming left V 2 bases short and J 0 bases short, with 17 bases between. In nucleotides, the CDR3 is TGTGCCAGCAGCTTAAGGTGGGGGGTCCCCAGCTCTGGGGCCAACGTCCTGACTTTC. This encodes CASSLRWGVPSSGANVLTF.

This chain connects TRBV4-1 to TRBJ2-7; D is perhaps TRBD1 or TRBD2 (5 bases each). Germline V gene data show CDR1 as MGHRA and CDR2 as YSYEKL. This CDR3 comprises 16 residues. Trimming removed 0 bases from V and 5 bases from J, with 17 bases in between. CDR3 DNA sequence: TGCGCCAGCAGCCAAGATTTGGCCAACCGGGGCGACGAGCAGTACTTC. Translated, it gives CASSQDLANRGDEQYF.

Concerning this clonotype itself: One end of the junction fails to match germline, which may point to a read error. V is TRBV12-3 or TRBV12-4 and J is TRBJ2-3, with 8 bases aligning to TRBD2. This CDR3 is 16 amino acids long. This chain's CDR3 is CASSPIAGKGTDTQYF. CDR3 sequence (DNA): TGTGCCAGCAGTCCGATAGCGGGAAAGGGAACAGATACGCAATATTTT.

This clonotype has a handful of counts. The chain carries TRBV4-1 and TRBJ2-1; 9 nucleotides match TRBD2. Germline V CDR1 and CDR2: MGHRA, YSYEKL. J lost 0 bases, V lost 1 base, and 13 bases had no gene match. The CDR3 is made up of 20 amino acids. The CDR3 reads CASSQVGGDSGRSSYNEQFF. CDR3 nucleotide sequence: TGCGCCAGCAGCCAAGTTGGAGGGGATAGCGGGAGAAGCTCCTACAATGAGCAGTTCTTC.

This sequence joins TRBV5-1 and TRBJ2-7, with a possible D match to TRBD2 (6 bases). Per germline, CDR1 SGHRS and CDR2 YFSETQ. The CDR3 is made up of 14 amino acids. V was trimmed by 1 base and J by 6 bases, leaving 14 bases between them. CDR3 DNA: TGCGCCAGCAGCTTGAAGGGGTATAGCGGCGAGCAGTACTTC. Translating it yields CASSLKGYSGEQYF.

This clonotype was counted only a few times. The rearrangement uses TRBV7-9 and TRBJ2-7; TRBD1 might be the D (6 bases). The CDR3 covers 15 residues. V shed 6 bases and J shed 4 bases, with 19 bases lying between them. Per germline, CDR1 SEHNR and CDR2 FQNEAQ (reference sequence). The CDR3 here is CASSLPPTGQYEQYF. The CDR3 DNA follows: TGTGCCAGCAGTCTCCCCCCTACAGGGCAATACGAGCAGTACTTC.